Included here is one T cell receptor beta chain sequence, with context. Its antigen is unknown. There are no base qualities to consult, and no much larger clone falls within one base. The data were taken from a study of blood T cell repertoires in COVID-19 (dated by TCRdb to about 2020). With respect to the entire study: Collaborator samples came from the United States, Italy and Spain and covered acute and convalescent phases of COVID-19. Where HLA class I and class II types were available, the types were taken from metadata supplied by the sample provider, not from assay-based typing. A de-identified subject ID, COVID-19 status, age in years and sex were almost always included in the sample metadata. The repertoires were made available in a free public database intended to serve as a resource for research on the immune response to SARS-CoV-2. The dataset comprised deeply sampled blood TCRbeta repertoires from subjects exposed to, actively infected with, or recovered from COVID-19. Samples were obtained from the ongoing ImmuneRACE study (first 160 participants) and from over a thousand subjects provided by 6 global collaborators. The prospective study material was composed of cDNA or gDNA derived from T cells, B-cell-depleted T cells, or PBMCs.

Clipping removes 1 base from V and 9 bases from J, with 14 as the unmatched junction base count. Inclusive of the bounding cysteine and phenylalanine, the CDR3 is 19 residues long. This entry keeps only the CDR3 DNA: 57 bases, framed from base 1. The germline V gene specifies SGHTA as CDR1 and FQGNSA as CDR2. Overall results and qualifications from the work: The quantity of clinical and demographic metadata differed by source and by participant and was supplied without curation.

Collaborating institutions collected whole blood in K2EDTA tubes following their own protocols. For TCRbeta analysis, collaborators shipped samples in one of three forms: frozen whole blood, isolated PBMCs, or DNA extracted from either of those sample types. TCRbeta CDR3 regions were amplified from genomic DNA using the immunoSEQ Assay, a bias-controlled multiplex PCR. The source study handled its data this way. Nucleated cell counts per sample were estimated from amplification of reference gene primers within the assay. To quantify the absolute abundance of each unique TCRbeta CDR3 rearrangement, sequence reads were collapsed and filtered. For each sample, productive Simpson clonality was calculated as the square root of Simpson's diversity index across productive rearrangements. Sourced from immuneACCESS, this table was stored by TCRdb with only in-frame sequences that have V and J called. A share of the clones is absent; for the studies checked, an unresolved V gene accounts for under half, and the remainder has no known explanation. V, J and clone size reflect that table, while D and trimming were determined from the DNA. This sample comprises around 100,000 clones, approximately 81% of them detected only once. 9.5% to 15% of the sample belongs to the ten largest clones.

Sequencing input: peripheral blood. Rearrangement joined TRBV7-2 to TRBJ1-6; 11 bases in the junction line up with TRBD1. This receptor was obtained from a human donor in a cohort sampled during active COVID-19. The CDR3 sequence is CASSLGSGTGGTWGSPLHF. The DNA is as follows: TGTGCCAGCAGCTTAGGTTCCGGGACAGGGGGGACGTGGGGTTCACCCCTCCACTTT.